One and the same sample provided the 30 T cell receptor beta chains below, sequenced in a study of blood T cell repertoires in COVID-19. Generated by immunoSEQ multiplex PCR, the TCRdb table keeps only in-frame clones and is missing some. The sample lists 95,000 to 110,000 clones, more than 70% occurring once. The sequenced material came from peripheral blood. All receptors come from a man aged 70 or older with acute or convalescent COVID-19.

The chain carries TRBV6-6 and TRBJ1-2; TRBD1 matches 10 bases. Trimming at V came to 5 bases and at J to 2 bases, leaving 11 bases not matched to a gene. CDR3 size: 17 residues. In germline, CDR1 is MNHNY, CDR2 SVGAGI (reference sequence). Here the CDR3 DNA reads TGTGCCAGCAGTCCCTCCCGGGACAGGGGTTCCAACTATGGCTACACCTTC. Amino acid sequence: CASSPSRDRGSNYGYTF.

The chain recombines TRBV5-1 with TRBJ2-3; 11 bases align to TRBD2. This CDR3 contains 18 residues. From germline, CDR1 is SGHRS and CDR2 YFSETQ. Trimming cost V 3 bases and J 4 bases; bases outside gene matches: 13. The CDR3 loop is CASSSNPPGLAVSDTQYF. In nucleotides, the CDR3 is TGCGCCAGCAGCTCAAATCCACCGGGACTAGCGGTTTCAGATACGCAGTATTTT.

V usage is TRBV5-1 and J usage is TRBJ2-1, with 8 bases fitting TRBD2. Trimming at V came to 4 bases and at J to 0 bases, leaving 21 bases not matched to a gene. The CDR3 runs to 21 residues. Germline CDR1 is SGHRS and CDR2 is YFSETQ. This chain's CDR3 is CASSVYLPRGALLSSYNEQFF. CDR3 nucleotide sequence: TGCGCCAGCAGCGTATACCTCCCGCGGGGGGCCCTACTCAGCTCCTACAATGAGCAGTTCTTC.

The chain is built from TRBV7-9 and TRBJ2-3; 7 nucleotides line up with TRBD2. The junction had 1 base not matched to a gene; V was cut back by 0 bases and J by 4 bases. The CDR3 runs to 14 residues. Germline values: CDR1 SEHNR, CDR2 FQNEAQ (reference sequence). In nucleotides, the CDR3 is TGTGCCAGCAGCTTAGCTACTAGCGCAGATACGCAGTATTTT. Translating gives CASSLATSADTQYF.

This clone came up a few times. The chain joins TRBV6-5 to TRBJ1-1; D uncertain. Trimming took off 5 bases at V and 2 bases at J, with 15 bases between the two ends. Germline CDR1 MNHEY, CDR2 SVGAGI. CDR3 size: 15 residues. The CDR3 DNA sequence: TGTGCCAGCAGTACACCCGGGAAAAAAAACACTGAAGCTTTCTTT. Amino acids: CASSTPGKKNTEAFF.

The V gene is TRBV10-3, the J gene TRBJ1-2; 9 bases fit TRBD1. The germline CDR1 and CDR2 sequences are ENHRY and SYGVKD. The trim removed 6 bases at V and 7 bases at J, leaving 9 bases unmatched. This CDR3 is 14 amino acids long. CDR3 nucleotides: TGTGCCATCAGCCCGGGACAGGGAGTCCTTGGCTACACCTTC. Translation gives CAISPGQGVLGYTF.

The rearrangement links TRBV4-3 to TRBJ1-3; D ambiguous. The CDR3 runs to 14 residues. Germline loops: CDR1 LGHNA, CDR2 YSLEER. Between the trimmed V and J ends, which lost 1 base and 4 bases, there was a span of 8 bases. Here the CDR3 DNA reads TGCGCCAGCAGCCAAGTTCTTCGGGGAAACACCATATATTTT. This encodes CASSQVLRGNTIYF.

This clone showed up just a few times. The V gene is TRBV5-5, the J gene TRBJ2-3, with D tentatively TRBD2 (5 bases). Germline CDR1 SGHKS, CDR2 YYEKEE (reference sequence). This CDR3 has 14 amino acids. The V gene lost 4 bases and the J gene lost 0 bases, with 9 bases spanning the gap. This CDR3 is CASSPGVSTDTQYF. In nucleotides, the CDR3 is TGTGCCAGCAGCCCCGGGGTTAGCACAGATACGCAGTATTTT.

This clone has only one observation. CDR3 protein: CATSRRIASGTDTQYF. The CDR3 DNA reads TGTGCCACCAGCAGACGAATAGCTTCGGGCACAGATACGCAGTATTTT. The chain couples TRBV15 to TRBJ2-3; D uncertain. Germline loops: CDR1 LNHNV, CDR2 YYDKDF (reference sequence). The CDR3 covers 16 residues. The germline V and J ends were trimmed by 2 bases and 1 base, with 13 bases remaining between them.

This sequence joins TRBV4-3 and TRBJ2-2; TRBD2 aligns across 9 bases. From germline, CDR1 is LGHNA and CDR2 YSLEER. Trimming took 0 bases from V and 4 from J; bases not matched to a gene: 6. The CDR3 consists of 17 residues. As DNA, the CDR3 is TGCGCCAGCAGCCAAGATTCGAAGCGGGGGGTCACCGGGGAGCTGTTTTTT. Protein: CASSQDSKRGVTGELFF.

The rearrangement links TRBV7-8 to TRBJ1-1; D unclear. Trimming removed 5 bases from V and 1 base from J, with 8 bases in between. The CDR3 length is 13 residues. Germline values: CDR1 SGHVS, CDR2 FQNEAQ. CDR3 residues: CASSTTANTEAFF. CDR3 DNA: TGTGCCAGCAGCACAACAGCGAACACTGAAGCTTTCTTT.

The chain uses TRBV10-3 and TRBJ1-1, with 8 bases matching TRBD1. CDR1 ENHRY and CDR2 SYGVKD come from the germline V gene. The CDR3 consists of 14 residues. The ends lost 5 bases at V and 5 bases at J; junction bases unmatched: 7. CDR3: CAISRGQGVTEAFF. The CDR3 DNA sequence: TGTGCCATCAGTCGTGGACAGGGAGTTACTGAAGCTTTCTTT.

The chain couples TRBV19 to TRBJ1-1, with TRBD1 identical over 8 bases. Germline V gives CDR1 LNHDA, CDR2 SQIVND (reference sequence). V lost 7 bases, J lost 6 bases, and 10 bases stayed unmatched. The length of the CDR3 is 14 residues. The CDR3 region is CASNLPGQASEAFF. The CDR3 DNA reads as TGTGCCAGTAATCTTCCGGGACAGGCTTCTGAAGCTTTCTTT.

The V call is TRBV5-6, the J call TRBJ1-6; 11 bases fit TRBD1. Losses at the gene ends were 1 base for V and 13 bases for J; bases not matched to a gene: 7. The germline CDR1 and CDR2 sequences are SGHDT and YYEEEE. The CDR3 has 15 amino acids. The CDR3 bases are TGTGCCAGCAGCTTGCCCTGGCGGGACAGGGGGCCCCTCCACTTT. The encoded protein is CASSLPWRDRGPLHF. The full variable domain, in which reference TRBV5-6 and TRBJ1-6 provide the parts outside the CDR3, is DAGVTQSPTHLIKTRGQQVTLRCSPKSGHDTVSWYQQALGQGPQFIFQYYEEEERQRGNFPDRFSGHQFPNYSSELNVNALLLGDSALYLCASSLPWRDRGPLHFGNGTRLTVT.

Worth noting for this clone: A much larger clone lies a single base off, so this may be a read error. The sample contains more than one DNA sequence encoding this CDR3. The chain is built from TRBV14 and TRBJ1-1; unclear D gene. The CDR3 spans 13 residues. Germline CDR1 SGHDN, CDR2 FVKESK. The V end lost 5 bases, the J end lost 0 bases, and 7 bases lay between the germline ends. The CDR3 loop is CASSRHMNTEAFF. CDR3 nucleotides: TGTGCCAGCAGCAGACACATGAACACTGAAGCTTTCTTT.

The V call is TRBV5-7, the J call TRBJ2-1; tentative D call: TRBD1 (5 bases). TRBV5-7 counts as an open reading frame of uncertain function. This CDR3 is built from 14 residues. V lost 0 bases and J 8 bases, leaving 12 bases between the germline ends. In DNA, the CDR3 is TGTGCCAGCAGCTTGGAGGCAGGGTTAGATGAGCAGTTCTTC. It is translated as CASSLEAGLDEQFF.

The chain links TRBV6-5 to TRBJ2-3, with 8 nucleotides matching TRBD2. The CDR3 is made up of 14 amino acids. The trim removed 4 bases at V and 0 bases at J, leaving 0 bases unmatched. The germline CDR1 and CDR2 sequences are MNHEY and SVGAGI. Here the CDR3 reads CASSLAGSTDTQYF. In DNA form, the CDR3 reads TGTGCCAGCAGTTTAGCGGGGAGCACAGATACGCAGTATTTT.

The chain recombines TRBV29-1 with TRBJ1-1; 9 nucleotides agree with TRBD1. The junction had 3 bases not matched to a gene; V was cut back by 3 bases and J by 4 bases. The CDR3 spans 13 residues. The germline V gene has CDR1 SQVTM and CDR2 ANQGSEA. The CDR3 region is CSVEQDRGTEAFF. The CDR3 nucleotides read TGCAGCGTTGAGCAGGACAGGGGCACTGAAGCTTTCTTT.

There are a few counts of this clone. The identical CDR3 is also encoded by other nucleotide sequences in the sample. The chain joins TRBV12-3 or TRBV12-4 to TRBJ1-5; no definite D call. Deletions cut 6 bases from V and 5 bases from J, with 8 bases between. This CDR3 contains 12 residues. The CDR3 region is CASSSSDQPQHF. CDR3 in DNA: TGTGCCAGCAGCTCCAGCGATCAGCCCCAGCATTTT.

The chain is built from TRBV10-1 and TRBJ1-2; D might be TRBD1 (5 bases). This CDR3 contains 13 residues. The germline V gene has CDR1 WNHNN and CDR2 SYGVQD (reference sequence). V was trimmed by 0 bases and J by 5 bases, leaving 7 bases between them. This chain's CDR3 is CASSESQGYGYTF. The CDR3 DNA reads TGCGCCAGCAGTGAGTCCCAGGGTTATGGCTACACCTTC.

CDR3 loop: CASSHLGLQADTQYF. In DNA, the CDR3 is TGTGCCAGCAGTCATTTAGGCCTTCAAGCGGATACGCAGTATTTT. This rearrangement joins TRBV6-2 or TRBV6-3 to TRBJ2-3, with unresolved D. CDR1 is MNHEY and CDR2 is SVGEGT in the germline V gene. V was shortened by 5 bases and J by 6 bases, with 18 bases between the two germline ends. This CDR3 region has 15 residues.

The chain carries TRBV6-2 or TRBV6-3 and TRBJ2-3, with D maybe TRBD2 (5 bases). Germline CDR1 MNHEY, CDR2 SVGEGT. The CDR3 contains 12 residues. Trimming pared 6 bases from V and 4 bases from J, leaving 8 bases between. The CDR3 protein is CASRPSSDTQYF. CDR3 bases: TGTGCCAGCAGGCCTAGCTCAGATACGCAGTATTTT.

The chain joins TRBV7-3 to TRBJ1-1, with D maybe TRBD1 (5 bases). The V gene's germline CDR1 is SGHTA and CDR2 FQGTGA. Trimming removed 2 bases at V and 1 base at J, with 11 bases between. This CDR3 has 15 residues. Written as DNA, the CDR3 is TGTGCCAGCAGCTTATATGCAGGGTGGAACACTGAAGCTTTCTTT. It specifies CASSLYAGWNTEAFF.

The J gene is TRBJ2-7, the V gene TRBV7-9, with D maybe TRBD2 (5 bases). The CDR3 loop spans 19 amino acids. The V gene's germline CDR1 is SEHNR and CDR2 FQNEAQ (reference sequence). V shed 1 base and J shed 0 bases, with 22 bases lying between them. This chain's CDR3 is CASSLVPGWLQAPSYEQYF. The CDR3 DNA reads as TGTGCCAGCAGCTTAGTGCCGGGGTGGTTGCAGGCGCCCTCCTACGAGCAGTACTTC.

The chain links TRBV12-3 or TRBV12-4 to TRBJ1-2, with 10 positions matching TRBD1. After removal of 6 bases from V and 8 bases from J, the junction contained 3 bases not matched to a gene. This CDR3 region has 12 residues. The CDR3 DNA sequence: TGTGCCAGCAGAGGACAGGGGGAGGGCTACACCTTC. Its protein product is CASRGQGEGYTF.

This chain joins TRBV6-5 and TRBJ1-2; TRBD1 is a possible D gene (6 bases). The germline gives CDR1 MNHEY, CDR2 SVGAGI. This CDR3 has 14 residues. Deletions cut 6 bases from V and 3 bases from J, with 14 bases between. For the CDR3, the DNA is TGTGCCAGCAGAGGAGGGGGGGTTGACTATGGCTACACCTTC. Translation gives CASRGGGVDYGYTF.

The V gene is TRBV5-4, the J gene TRBJ1-4, with TRBD1 matching over 7 bases. Germline CDR1 and CDR2: SGHNT and YYREEE (reference sequence). The trim removed 3 bases at V and 0 bases at J, leaving 5 bases unmatched. This CDR3 comprises 16 residues. DNA of the CDR3: TGTGCCAGCAGCTCACAGGGGATGGCAACTAATGAAAAACTGTTTTTT. Residues: CASSSQGMATNEKLFF.

V gene TRBV5-1 combines with J gene TRBJ2-3; 7 bases are shared with TRBD2. Germline V gene sequence: CDR1 SGHRS, CDR2 YFSETQ. CDR3 length equals 16 residues. J gave up 2 bases and V 3 bases, and 9 bases lay outside the gene matches. The CDR3 nucleotides read TGCGCCAGCAGCTGGAGGGGTAGCGGGTCCACAGATACGCAGTATTTT. Translated, it gives CASSWRGSGSTDTQYF. Full variable domain (rest looked up from reference TRBV5-1 and TRBJ2-3): KAGVTQTPRYLIKTRGQQVTLSCSPISGHRSVSWYQQTPGQGLQFLFEYFSETQRNKGNFPGRFSGRQFSNSRSEMNVSTLELGDSALYLCASSWRGSGSTDTQYFGPGTRLTVL.

The V and J genes are TRBV7-2 and TRBJ2-1; tentative D call: TRBD2 (7 bases). From germline, CDR1 is SGHTA and CDR2 FQGNSA. CDR3 length: 16 amino acids. V dropped 5 bases and J dropped 7 bases, with 21 bases sitting between them. CDR3 loop: CASSPSGGAGRNEQFF. DNA for the CDR3: TGTGCCAGCAGCCCTAGTGGGGGGGCAGGGAGGAATGAGCAGTTCTTC.

This rearrangement joins TRBV11-3 to TRBJ1-1; TRBD1 matches 7 bases. This CDR3 region has 14 residues. J was trimmed by 5 bases and V by 5 bases; bases with no gene match: 8. Germline-derived CDR1 and CDR2 are SGHNT and YENEEA. The CDR3 loop reads CASSVKGAGTEAFF. The DNA for the CDR3 is TGTGCCAGCAGCGTTAAGGGGGCTGGGACTGAAGCTTTCTTT.